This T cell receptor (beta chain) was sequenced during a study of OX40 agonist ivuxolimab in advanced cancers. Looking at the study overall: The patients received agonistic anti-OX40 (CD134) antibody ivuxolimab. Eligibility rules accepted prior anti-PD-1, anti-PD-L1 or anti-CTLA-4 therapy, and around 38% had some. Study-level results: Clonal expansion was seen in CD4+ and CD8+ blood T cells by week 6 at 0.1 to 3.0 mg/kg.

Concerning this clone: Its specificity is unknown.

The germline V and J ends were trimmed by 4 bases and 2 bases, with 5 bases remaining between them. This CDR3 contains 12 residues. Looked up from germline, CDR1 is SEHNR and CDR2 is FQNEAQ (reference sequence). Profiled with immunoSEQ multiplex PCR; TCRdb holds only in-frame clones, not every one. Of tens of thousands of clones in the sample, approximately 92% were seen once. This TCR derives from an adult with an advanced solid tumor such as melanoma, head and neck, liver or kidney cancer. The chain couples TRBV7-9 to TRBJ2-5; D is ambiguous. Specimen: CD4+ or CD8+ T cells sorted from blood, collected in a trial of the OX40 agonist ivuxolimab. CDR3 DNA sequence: TGTGCCAGCAGCTCGACGCAAGAGACCCAGTACTTC. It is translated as CASSSTQETQYF.